This T cell receptor beta chain was found in a study of response to subunit inactivated influenza vaccine. This CDR3 comprises 19 residues. Losses at the gene ends were 0 bases for V and 2 bases for J; bases not matched to a gene: 12. The germline V gene has CDR1 LGHDT and CDR2 YNNKEL (reference sequence). TCRdb re-analysed the RT-PCR reads in MiXCR, keeping a single row per CDR3 protein. The sample holds roughly 670,000 distinct CDR3 sequences, about 15% seen once. Study results and limitations: With each seasonal influenza vaccination, the authors suggested, few new T cells are recruited.

On this clonotype itself: Its antigen is unknown.

This clonotype was obtained from a man aged 50-60 years who received an inactivated influenza vaccine. Material: PBMCs from blood, obtained about 14 days before vaccination. The chain is built from TRBV3-1 and TRBJ2-3, with 9 bases lining up with TRBD2. CDR3 loop: CASSQDAGTSYGPTDTQYF. The CDR3 nucleotides read TGTGCCAGCAGCCAAGATGCGGGGACTAGCTACGGTCCCACAGATACGCAGTATTTT.